This is a list of T cell receptor beta chains from one sample in a study of T cells after yellow fever vaccination. Using its own MiXCR run on the 5' RACE reads, TCRdb lists one record per CDR3 protein. The sample has 500,000 to 650,000 distinct CDR3 sequences, about a sixth seen once. Source: PBMCs, taken 5 days after the first yellow fever vaccination. Receptors were obtained from a man younger than 30 who received the YFV17D yellow fever vaccine. The CDR3 runs from the conserved cysteine through the conserved F or W. D genes are given only for firm matches. Clone size appears in some rows only: once, few, many, or a class for an expanded clone.

D gene,V gene,clone size,J gene,CDR3 protein,CDR3 DNA
.,TRBV5-1,.,TRBJ2-5,CASSFLAGPQETQYF,TGCGCCAGCAGCTTCCTGGCCGGCCCCCAAGAGACCCAGTACTTC
.,TRBV19,.,TRBJ1-1,CASSISKDARKAFF,TGTGCCAGTAGTATATCCAAGGACGCCAGAAAAGCTTTCTTT
.,TRBV3-1,few,TRBJ2-5,CASSQVLNWKETQYF,TGTGCCAGCAGCCAGGTACTAAATTGGAAAGAGACCCAGTACTTC
.,TRBV6-4,few,TRBJ2-1,CASSDSAARQYNEQFF,TGTGCCAGCAGTGACTCCGCTGCTCGACAATACAATGAGCAGTTCTTC
.,TRBV11-2,.,TRBJ2-1,CASNPSWGANNEQFF,TGTGCCAGCAACCCCTCGTGGGGGGCCAACAATGAGCAGTTCTTC
TRBD1,TRBV7-2,.,TRBJ1-2,CASSSRQGGGYTF,TGTGCCAGCAGCTCCCGACAGGGGGGTGGCTACACCTTC
.,TRBV30,.,TRBJ2-1,CAWSVFREQFF,TGTGCCTGGAGTGTATTTCGAGAGCAGTTCTTC
TRBD1,TRBV7-6,few,TRBJ1-2,CASSNKGTGNRVYGYTF,TGTGCCAGCAGCAACAAGGGGACAGGGAATAGGGTCTATGGCTACACCTTC
.,TRBV5-1,.,TRBJ1-5,CASSLAPGFYQPQHF,TGCGCCAGCAGCTTGGCTCCGGGTTTTTATCAGCCCCAGCATTTT
TRBD1,TRBV5-6,.,TRBJ1-2,CASSFVRQGGGYTF,TGTGCCAGCAGCTTTGTGAGACAGGGAGGAGGCTACACCTTC
TRBD2,TRBV9,few,TRBJ2-7,CASSVEPAGVYEQYF,TGTGCCAGCAGCGTAGAACCCGCGGGGGTCTACGAGCAGTACTTC
TRBD1,TRBV4-2,.,TRBJ1-1,CASSEGTVNTEAFF,TGTGCCAGCAGCGAGGGGACAGTCAACACTGAAGCTTTCTTT
TRBD2,TRBV23-1,few,TRBJ2-3,CASSQPCPEDQQRGNTDTQYF,TGCGCCAGCAGTCAACCCTGCCCCGAGGACCAGCAGCGGGGGAACACAGATACGCAGTATTTT
TRBD2,TRBV5-1,.,TRBJ2-7,CASSLVAGGNYEQYF,TGCGCCAGCAGCTTGGTGGCGGGGGGGAACTACGAGCAGTACTTC
.,TRBV9,.,TRBJ1-2,CASSVASSNYGYTF,TGTGCCAGCAGCGTAGCCTCCTCTAACTATGGCTACACCTTC
.,TRBV20-1,many,TRBJ1-6,CSARDRGNSPLHF,TGCAGTGCTAGAGACAGGGGTAATTCACCCCTCCACTTT
TRBD2,TRBV5-1,few,TRBJ2-5,CASSPGTSKETQYF,TGCGCCAGCAGCCCGGGGACTAGCAAAGAGACCCAGTACTTC
TRBD2,TRBV4-2,.,TRBJ2-5,CASSQGASGGPGYQETQYF,TGTGCCAGCAGCCAAGGGGCTAGCGGGGGCCCCGGGTACCAAGAGACCCAGTACTTC
TRBD2,TRBV12-3/TRBV12-4,few,TRBJ2-1,CASSSLAGGRSYNEQFF,TGTGCCAGCAGTTCGTTAGCGGGGGGCAGGTCCTACAATGAGCAGTTCTTC
.,TRBV5-1,few,TRBJ1-2,CASSFWANYGYTF,TGCGCCAGCAGCTTTTGGGCGAACTATGGCTACACCTTC
TRBD2,TRBV6-5,.,TRBJ2-5,CASSSPGLAGPETQYF,TGTGCCAGCAGTTCCCCGGGACTAGCGGGGCCAGAGACCCAGTACTTC
TRBD2,TRBV6-2/TRBV6-3,many,TRBJ2-3,CASSRTSGAPDTQYF,TGTGCCAGCAGTAGGACTAGCGGGGCTCCAGATACGCAGTATTTT
.,TRBV11-2,few,TRBJ1-1,CASSPQMGHMNTEAFF,TGTGCCAGCAGCCCCCAAATGGGGCACATGAACACTGAAGCTTTCTTT
TRBD1,TRBV18,.,TRBJ2-7,CASSPKQGRSRDEQYF,TGTGCCAGCTCACCCAAACAGGGGCGTTCCCGAGACGAGCAGTACTTC
TRBD2,TRBV20-1,.,TRBJ2-1,CSARPGLAGPSSYNEQFF,TGCAGTGCTAGACCGGGACTAGCGGGGCCGTCCTCCTACAATGAGCAGTTCTTC
.,TRBV20-1,.,TRBJ1-1,CSARFLRRAEAFF,TGCAGTGCTAGGTTCTTGAGGCGCGCTGAAGCTTTCTTT
TRBD1,TRBV4-1,.,TRBJ1-5,CASSQGTGVRGNQPQHF,TGCGCCAGCAGCCAAGGGACAGGCGTCAGGGGCAATCAGCCCCAGCATTTT
.,TRBV2,.,TRBJ1-2,CASRKGYGYTF,TGTGCCAGCAGAAAGGGCTATGGCTACACCTTC
TRBD2,TRBV5-5,few,TRBJ2-1,CASSSRLLAGDIYNEQFF,TGTGCCAGCAGCTCACGCTTACTAGCGGGGGACATCTACAATGAGCAGTTCTTC
TRBD2,TRBV9,.,TRBJ2-3,CASSGGVGAGKITDTQYF,TGTGCCAGCAGCGGGGGAGTGGGAGCGGGGAAGATTACAGATACGCAGTATTTT
.,TRBV9,few,TRBJ1-1,CASSAGPGTEAFF,TGTGCCAGCAGCGCCGGACCCGGGACTGAAGCTTTCTTT
.,TRBV9,few,TRBJ2-1,CASSVATWRGAGNEQFF,TGTGCCAGCAGCGTAGCTACCTGGAGGGGCGCGGGGAATGAGCAGTTCTTC
TRBD2,TRBV6-1,few,TRBJ2-3,CASRRGYDTDTQYF,TGTGCCAGCAGGCGGGGGTATGACACAGATACGCAGTATTTT
.,TRBV20-1,.,TRBJ1-6,CSARVTGQYNSPLHF,TGCAGTGCTAGAGTCACGGGACAATATAATTCACCCCTCCACTTT
TRBD2,TRBV11-2,once,TRBJ2-1,CASSLDAEASGGGEQFF,TGTGCCAGCAGCTTAGATGCCGAAGCTAGCGGGGGAGGGGAGCAGTTCTTC
.,TRBV20-1,few,TRBJ1-1,CSARRQLMNTEAFF,TGCAGTGCTAGGCGCCAGCTTATGAACACTGAAGCTTTCTTT
TRBD1,TRBV7-2,.,TRBJ2-5,CASSLDRGLGETQYF,TGTGCCAGCAGCTTAGACAGGGGGCTCGGAGAGACCCAGTACTTC
TRBD1,TRBV12-3/TRBV12-4,.,TRBJ2-1,CASRAGTGEFF,TGTGCCAGCAGGGCTGGGACAGGAGAATTCTTC
TRBD1,TRBV7-2,few,TRBJ2-1,CASSSDRDEQFF,TGTGCCAGCAGCTCCGACAGGGATGAGCAGTTCTTC
.,TRBV5-4,few,TRBJ2-1,CALRDTHLLSSYNEQFF,TGTGCCCTCCGGGACACTCACCTCCTTAGCTCCTACAATGAGCAGTTCTTC
.,TRBV4-2,.,TRBJ1-2,CASSQEGRRRANYGYTF,TGTGCCAGCAGCCAAGAGGGACGGCGGAGAGCTAACTATGGCTACACCTTC
.,TRBV7-3,few,TRBJ2-1,CASSLWGGGEQFF,TGTGCCAGCAGCTTATGGGGTGGAGGGGAGCAGTTCTTC
.,TRBV7-2,.,TRBJ1-2,CASSFQGQGGYTF,TGTGCCAGCAGCTTCCAGGGGCAAGGTGGCTACACCTTC
.,TRBV4-3,.,TRBJ2-3,CASSQDGGRVDTQYF,TGCGCCAGCAGCCAAGATGGGGGGCGCGTAGATACGCAGTATTTT
TRBD2,TRBV28,few,TRBJ2-5,CATLVGGNRGTQYF,TGTGCCACCCTTGTGGGGGGGAATCGTGGGACCCAGTACTTC
.,TRBV7-2,.,TRBJ2-7,CASSLSGWGEQYF,TGTGCCAGCAGCCTCAGTGGCTGGGGCGAGCAGTACTTC
.,TRBV5-1,few,TRBJ2-1,CASSDGEGGAEQFF,TGCGCCAGCAGCGATGGGGAGGGGGGTGCTGAGCAGTTCTTC
.,TRBV29-1,few,TRBJ2-1,CSAGGRGGDNEQFF,TGCAGCGCCGGCGGCAGGGGAGGCGACAATGAGCAGTTCTTC
.,TRBV5-5,.,TRBJ2-3,CASSLATYTDTQYF,TGTGCCAGCAGCTTGGCCACATACACAGATACGCAGTATTTT
.,TRBV20-1,.,TRBJ2-5,CSAPGPLGETQYF,TGCAGTGCTCCCGGACCCTTAGGGGAGACCCAGTACTTC
.,TRBV4-1,.,TRBJ2-1,CASSLIRDINNEQFF,TGCGCCAGCAGCCTGATCCGGGACATTAACAATGAGCAGTTCTTC
.,TRBV7-8,few,TRBJ2-5,CASSSGSLQYQETQYF,TGTGCCAGCAGCTCCGGCTCACTTCAGTACCAAGAGACCCAGTACTTC
.,TRBV12-3/TRBV12-4,few,TRBJ1-5,CASSVTQGQPQHF,TGTGCCAGCAGCGTGACCCAGGGTCAGCCCCAGCATTTT
TRBD1,TRBV12-3/TRBV12-4,many,TRBJ1-5,CASSPDRVSNQPQHF,TGTGCCAGCAGCCCGGACAGGGTCAGCAATCAGCCCCAGCATTTT
.,TRBV20-1,.,TRBJ2-3,CSARTGATQYF,TGCAGTGCTAGAACTGGAGCCACGCAGTATTTT
.,TRBV28,.,TRBJ1-5,CASNPGGQPQHF,TGTGCCAGCAACCCGGGAGGTCAGCCCCAGCATTTT
TRBD1,TRBV7-2,many,TRBJ1-2,CASRGTGGIHGYTF,TGTGCCAGCAGGGGGACAGGGGGGATCCATGGCTACACCTTC
.,TRBV5-5,few,TRBJ1-1,CASSSATKGREAFF,TGTGCCAGCAGCTCAGCAACGAAGGGTCGGGAAGCTTTCTTT